Sequencing of this T cell receptor (beta chain) was carried out in a study of human T cells and chemical hapten exposure. Broader study findings: Alopecia was present in the donors, so their immune response may differ from healthy people's.

A single record per CDR3 protein comes from TCRdb applying MiXCR to the RACE reads. There are 150,000 to 200,000 distinct CDR3 sequences in the sample; 28% occur only once, and around 2.3% lies in the top ten. Time point here: patch test 3, about 24 weeks after DPC sensitization. Treatment indicated: therapeutic diphenylcyclopropenone sensitization with weekly scalp DPC. This CDR3 region has 13 residues. CDR1 and CDR2 (germline): MNHEY, SMNVEV (reference sequence). After removal of 7 bases from V and 6 bases from J, the junction contained 4 bases not matched to a gene. There are a few counts of this clonotype. The antigen is unknown.

The starting material was whole blood, obtained in connection with sensitization to the hapten diphenylcyclopropenone (DPC). This chain links TRBV27 with TRBJ1-4; 8 bases line up with TRBD1. The TCR was taken from a woman between 18 and 29 years old with alopecia areata. Some clones in this sample may be carry-over from other donors' samples. CDR3 region: CASTGQGDEKLFF. The CDR3 coding sequence is TGTGCCAGCACAGGACAGGGAGATGAAAAACTGTTTTTT.